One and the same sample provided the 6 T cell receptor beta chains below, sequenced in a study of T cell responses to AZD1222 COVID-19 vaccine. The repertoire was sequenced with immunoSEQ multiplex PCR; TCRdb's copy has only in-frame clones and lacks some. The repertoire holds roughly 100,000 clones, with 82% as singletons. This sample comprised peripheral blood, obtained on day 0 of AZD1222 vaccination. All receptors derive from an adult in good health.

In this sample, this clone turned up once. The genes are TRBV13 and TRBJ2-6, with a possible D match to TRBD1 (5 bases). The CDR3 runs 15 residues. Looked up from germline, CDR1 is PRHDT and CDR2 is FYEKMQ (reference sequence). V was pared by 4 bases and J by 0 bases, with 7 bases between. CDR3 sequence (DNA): TGTGCCAGCAGCTCTCAGGGCTCTGGGGCCAACGTCCTGACTTTC. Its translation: CASSSQGSGANVLTF.

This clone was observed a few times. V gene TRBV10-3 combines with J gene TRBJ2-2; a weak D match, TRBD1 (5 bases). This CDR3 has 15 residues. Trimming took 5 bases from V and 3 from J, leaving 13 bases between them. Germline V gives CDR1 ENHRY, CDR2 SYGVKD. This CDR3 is CAISNQGRYTGELFF. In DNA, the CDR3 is TGTGCCATCAGTAACCAGGGTCGGTACACCGGGGAGCTGTTTTTT.

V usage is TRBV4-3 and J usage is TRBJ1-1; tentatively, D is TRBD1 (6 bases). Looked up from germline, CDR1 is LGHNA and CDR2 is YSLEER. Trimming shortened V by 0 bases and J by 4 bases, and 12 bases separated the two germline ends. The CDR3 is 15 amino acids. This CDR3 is CASSQDGGARTEAFF. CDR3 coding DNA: TGCGCCAGCAGCCAAGATGGGGGGGCGCGCACTGAAGCTTTCTTT.

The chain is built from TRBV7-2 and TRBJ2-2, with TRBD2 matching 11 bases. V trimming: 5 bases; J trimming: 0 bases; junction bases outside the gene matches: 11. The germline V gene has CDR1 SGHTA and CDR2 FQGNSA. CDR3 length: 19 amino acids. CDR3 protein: CASSPRLASGGTNTGELFF. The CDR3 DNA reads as TGTGCCAGCAGCCCGAGATTGGCTAGCGGGGGGACGAACACCGGGGAGCTGTTTTTT.

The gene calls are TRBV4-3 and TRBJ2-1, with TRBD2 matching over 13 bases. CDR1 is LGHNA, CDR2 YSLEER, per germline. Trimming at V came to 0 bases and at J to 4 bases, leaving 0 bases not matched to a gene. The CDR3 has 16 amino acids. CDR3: CASSQELAGGYNEQFF. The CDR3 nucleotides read TGCGCCAGCAGCCAAGAACTAGCGGGGGGGTACAATGAGCAGTTCTTC.

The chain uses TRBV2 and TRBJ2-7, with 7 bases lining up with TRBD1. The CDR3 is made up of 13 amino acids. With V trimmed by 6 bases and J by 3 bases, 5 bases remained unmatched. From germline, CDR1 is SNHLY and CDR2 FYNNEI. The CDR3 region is CASRKGQNYEQYF. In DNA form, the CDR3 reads TGTGCCAGCAGGAAGGGACAGAACTACGAGCAGTACTTC.